These 24 T cell receptor beta chains were sequenced from one sample in a study of neurological immune-mediated disorders. One entry per CDR3 protein, called by TCRdb with MiXCR from the 5' RACE reads. This repertoire shows under 85,000 distinct CDR3 sequences, about 9.4% found once; its top ten account for 1.8%. Sequences were obtained from PBMCs. These receptor sequences come from a man in his forties in good health.

In its sample, this clonotype was seen once. One base away lies a much larger clone, so this may be a sequencing read error. V usage is TRBV5-1 and J usage is TRBJ1-2; 9 bases map to TRBD1. This CDR3 contains 14 residues. Trimming at V came to 7 bases and at J to 4 bases, leaving 8 bases not matched to a gene. The germline CDR1 and CDR2 sequences are SGHRS and YFSETQ. The CDR3 DNA reads TGCGCCAGCTACACAGGACAGGGGACCTATGGCTACACCTTC. This gives the protein CASYTGQGTYGYTF.

This clonotype was counted only a few times. The CDR3: CAISVPGAGDEQFF. CDR3 bases: TGTGCCATCAGTGTACCAGGGGCAGGCGATGAGCAGTTCTTC. The gene calls are TRBV10-3 and TRBJ2-1, with TRBD1 as a possible D gene (6 bases). CDR3 length: 14 amino acids. Germline V gene lookup returns CDR1 ENHRY and CDR2 SYGVKD. Trimming took off 4 bases at V and 8 bases at J, with 15 bases between the two ends.

This clonotype was found many times. The chain links TRBV27 to TRBJ2-7; D may be TRBD2 (6 bases). Germline CDR1 and CDR2: MNHEY and SMNVEV (reference sequence). V was pared by 2 bases and J by 4 bases, with 15 bases between. CDR3 length equals 15 residues. CDR3 region: CASSLAGHAGYEQYF. CDR3 bases: TGTGCCAGCAGTTTAGCGGGCCATGCGGGGTACGAGCAGTACTTC.

This clonotype was seen many times. V usage is TRBV28 and J usage is TRBJ2-3; tentatively, D is TRBD2 (5 bases). Deletions cut 3 bases from V and 3 bases from J, with 13 bases between. The CDR3 is 15 residues long. Looked up from germline, CDR1 is MDHEN and CDR2 is SYDVKM. CDR3 sequence: CASSLGRGLTDTQYF. CDR3 nucleotide sequence: TGTGCCAGCAGTTTGGGTCGGGGTTTGACAGATACGCAGTATTTT. Full variable domain (missing parts from reference TRBV28 and TRBJ2-3): DVKVTQSSRYLVKRTGEKVFLECVQDMDHENMFWYRQDPGLGLRLIYFSYDVKMKEKGDIPEGYSVSREKKERFSLILESASTNQTSMYLCASSLGRGLTDTQYFGPGTRLTVL.

This clonotype has at least ten counts. The gene calls are TRBV14 and TRBJ1-1; D call uncertain. This CDR3 has 16 residues. Germline CDR1 and CDR2: SGHDN and FVKESK. V gave up 0 bases and J gave up 0 bases, with 11 bases separating them. The CDR3 DNA reads as TGTGCCAGCAGCCAAGAGCATGGACCGTTGAACACTGAAGCTTTCTTT. The encoded protein is CASSQEHGPLNTEAFF.

This clonotype came up many times. The V call is TRBV20-1, the J call TRBJ2-1; D is tentatively TRBD1 or TRBD2 (6 bases each). This CDR3 is built from 16 residues. From germline, CDR1 is DFQATT and CDR2 SNEGSKA (reference sequence). The V gene lost 3 bases and the J gene lost 2 bases, with 17 bases spanning the gap. The CDR3 nucleotides read TGCAGTGCTAGGGTACCCGGGGGCTTCACCTACAATGAGCAGTTCTTC. This gives the protein CSARVPGGFTYNEQFF.

This clonotype was counted many times. The chain carries TRBV28 and TRBJ2-7, with 13 nucleotides matching TRBD2. Germline assignment: CDR1 MDHEN and CDR2 SYDVKM. The ends lost 10 bases at V and 2 bases at J; junction bases unmatched: 20. This CDR3 contains 19 residues. The CDR3 region is CATLGLAGEPKWLTYEQYF. In DNA form, the CDR3 reads TGTGCCACCTTAGGACTAGCGGGAGAGCCAAAATGGTTGACCTACGAGCAGTACTTC.

This clonotype was seen repeatedly, ten times or more. V gene TRBV3-1 combines with J gene TRBJ2-2; D is perhaps TRBD2 (5 bases). The CDR3 loop spans 17 amino acids. The germline V gene encodes CDR1 LGHDT and CDR2 YNNKEL (reference sequence). The V and J ends lost 0 bases and 7 bases respectively, with 18 bases between them. The CDR3 DNA reads as TGTGCCAGCAGCCAAGAAAGGGCGAGGCTCAGCGGCGGGGAGCTGTTTTTT. It encodes CASSQERARLSGGELFF.

This clonotype has a count of ten or more. The gene calls are TRBV6-1 and TRBJ1-6, with D possibly being TRBD1 (5 bases). The CDR3 length is 10 residues. Trimming stripped 8 bases from V and 11 bases from J, with 7 bases between. Per the germline V gene, CDR1 is MNHNS and CDR2 is SASEGT. CDR3 nucleotide sequence: TGTGCCAGCTTGGGGCCACCCCTCCACTTT. It is translated as CASLGPPLHF.

This clonotype has a count of ten or more. J is TRBJ1-2 and V is TRBV30; 7 nucleotides align to TRBD1. Per germline, CDR1 GTSNPN and CDR2 SVGIG (reference sequence). CDR3 length: 12 residues. Trimming cost V 0 bases and J 10 bases; bases outside gene matches: 5. The CDR3 DNA reads as TGTGCCTGGAGTGTCGGACAGGCAATCTACACCTTC. It translates to CAWSVGQAIYTF.

This clonotype showed up many times. V and J are TRBV7-9 and TRBJ2-1, with unresolved D. Looked up from germline, CDR1 is SEHNR and CDR2 is FQNEAQ (reference sequence). Trimming took off 3 bases at V and 12 bases at J, with 12 bases between the two ends. This CDR3 comprises 12 residues. The CDR3 region has the DNA TGTGCCAGCAGCTTTAAGAAATTGGGGCAGTTCTTC. Translation gives CASSFKKLGQFF.

Ten or more counts support this clonotype. The chain is built from TRBV6-5 and TRBJ1-3; 7 bases line up with TRBD1. The ends lost 5 bases at V and 0 bases at J; junction bases unmatched: 7. The CDR3 totals 16 residues. Germline V gene lookup returns CDR1 MNHEY and CDR2 SVGAGI. The CDR3 DNA reads TGTGCCAGCAGTCGGCAGGGACAGAGCTCTGGAAACACCATATATTTT. Amino acid sequence: CASSRQGQSSGNTIYF.

This clonotype has at least ten counts. The V and J genes are TRBV5-1 and TRBJ2-1, with no clear D. Trimming took 0 bases from V and 14 from J, leaving 18 bases between them. In germline, CDR1 is SGHRS, CDR2 YFSETQ. The CDR3 has 14 amino acids. The CDR3, as DNA: TGCGCCAGCAGCTTGGCCAGTAATGGCAGGAGTGAGTTCTTC. Amino acids: CASSLASNGRSEFF.

This clonotype showed up many times. The chain uses TRBV5-1 and TRBJ2-2; TRBD1 aligns across 11 bases. With V trimmed by 4 bases and J by 11 bases, 4 bases remained unmatched. This CDR3 spans 13 amino acids. Germline V gene data show CDR1 as SGHRS and CDR2 as YFSETQ. The CDR3 loop reads CASSTGTGGELFF. CDR3 coding DNA: TGCGCCAGCAGCACCGGGACAGGGGGAGAGCTGTTTTTT.

This clonotype has ten or more counts. The rearrangement links TRBV11-2 to TRBJ2-7, with 9 bases fitting TRBD1. The germline V gene encodes CDR1 SGHAT and CDR2 FQNNGV. The trim removed 3 bases at V and 0 bases at J, leaving 3 bases unmatched. There are 15 residues in the CDR3. The DNA of the CDR3 is TGTGCCAGCAGCTTCCACAGGGGGCCCTCCTACGAGCAGTACTTC. As protein: CASSFHRGPSYEQYF.

There are many counts of this clonotype. V gene TRBV5-1 combines with J gene TRBJ2-1; TRBD2 matches at 14 bases. CDR3 size: 18 residues. Germline trimming cut 2 bases from V and 2 bases from J; bases unmatched to any gene: 6. Germline V gene sequence: CDR1 SGHRS, CDR2 YFSETQ. This CDR3 is CASSLPGLAGAPYNEQFF. CDR3 sequence (DNA): TGCGCCAGCAGCTTACCGGGACTAGCGGGAGCCCCCTACAATGAGCAGTTCTTC.

This clonotype came up many times. J is TRBJ1-2 and V is TRBV27; no clear D. Looked up from germline, CDR1 is MNHEY and CDR2 is SMNVEV (reference sequence). This CDR3 spans 13 amino acids. Trimming removed 4 bases at V and 3 bases at J, with 9 bases between. The CDR3 DNA follows: TGTGCCAGCAGTTCGGGGAGGGACTATGGCTACACCTTC. Amino acid sequence: CASSSGRDYGYTF.

V is TRBV2 and J is TRBJ2-7, with D perhaps being TRBD1 or TRBD2 (5 bases each). The CDR3 is made up of 19 amino acids. Trimming took 5 bases from V and 4 from J, leaving 30 bases between them. Germline loops: CDR1 SNHLY, CDR2 FYNNEI. The CDR3 loop reads CASSSPLLTSGPSPYEQYF. The CDR3 nucleotides read TGTGCCAGCAGTTCTCCACTACTCACTTCGGGACCCAGCCCTTACGAGCAGTACTTC.

The V and J genes are TRBV27 and TRBJ1-2; 8 bases are a match to TRBD1. The CDR3 length is 14 residues. Germline lookup yields CDR1 MNHEY and CDR2 SMNVEV (reference sequence). V lost 2 bases to trimming and J lost 2 bases; unmatched junction nucleotides: 1. CDR3 residues: CASSLRTGNYGYTF. CDR3 nucleotide sequence: TGTGCCAGCAGTTTACGGACAGGGAACTATGGCTACACCTTC.

This clonotype has at least ten counts. V usage is TRBV5-4 and J usage is TRBJ1-1; D is undetermined. V was trimmed by 4 bases and J by 1 base, leaving 14 bases between them. CDR3 length: 15 amino acids. Germline values: CDR1 SGHNT, CDR2 YYREEE (reference sequence). The CDR3, as DNA: TGTGCCAGCAGCCCGTCCGTGGGCAGGAACACTGAAGCTTTCTTT. It yields the protein CASSPSVGRNTEAFF.

This clonotype was picked up many times. The chain carries TRBV5-1 and TRBJ2-7; D not certain. The germline V and J ends were trimmed by 0 bases and 3 bases, with 7 bases remaining between them. The germline gives CDR1 SGHRS, CDR2 YFSETQ. The length of the CDR3 is 13 residues. The CDR3 DNA is TGCGCCAGCAGCTTGGAAACGGTCTACGAGCAGTACTTC. Translated, it gives CASSLETVYEQYF.

This clonotype has at least ten counts. This chain connects TRBV12-3 or TRBV12-4 to TRBJ2-7, with D perhaps TRBD1 (7 bases). The CDR3 is 15 residues long. The V end was cut by 5 bases, the J end by 2 bases, with 16 bases between. The CDR3, as DNA: TGTGCCAGCAGTCACGGAGGGGGCCCGGCCTACGAGCAGTACTTC. It yields the protein CASSHGGGPAYEQYF.

This clonotype was found many times. V and J are TRBV27 and TRBJ1-2; TRBD1 matches 7 bases. V lost 5 bases and J lost 3; bases outside the gene matches: 3. This CDR3 region has 13 residues. CDR1 MNHEY and CDR2 SMNVEV come from the germline V gene (reference sequence). The CDR3 DNA follows: TGTGCCAGCAGTAAAGGGGGCTACTATGGCTACACCTTC. This encodes CASSKGGYYGYTF.

This clonotype was counted many times. This chain links TRBV7-3 with TRBJ1-5, with D possibly TRBD1 on 5 matching bases. The CDR3 length is 16 residues. Germline V gene lookup returns CDR1 SGHTA and CDR2 FQGTGA. Trimming cost V 7 bases and J 1 base, with 17 bases left between them. The CDR3 spells CASILSGGLSNQPQHF. For the CDR3, the DNA is TGTGCCAGCATCCTATCGGGGGGACTAAGCAATCAGCCCCAGCATTTT. Based on the CDR3 plus reference TRBV7-3 and TRBJ1-5, the full variable domain is GAGVSQTPSNKVTEKGKYVELRCDPISGHTALYWYRQSLGQGPEFLIYFQGTGAADDSGLPNDRFFAVRPEGSVSTLKIQRTERGDSAVYLCASILSGGLSNQPQHFGDGTRLSIL.